The sequence of this T cell receptor (beta chain) was determined in a study of CD8 T cells in Susac syndrome. The multiple sclerosis controls consisted of treatment-naive patients with relapsing-remitting disease, either stable or active. The CD8+ and CD4+ T cells were negatively isolated, with the TEMRA cells enriched by FACS. An amount of RNA that ranged from roughly 0.5 to 1 ug was reverse transcribed with random hexamers. Each CDR3 protein is one row after TCRdb ran MiXCR on the immunoSEQ multiplex PCR reads. The sample holds around 300,000 distinct CDR3 sequences; about 91% are singletons and the top ten take roughly 0.059%. Germline CDR1 reads SGHDN; CDR2 reads FVKESK. The CDR3 length is 16 residues. V lost 3 bases to trimming and J lost 6 bases, with 20 bases between them.

The sequence derives from a human donor with multiple sclerosis. The rearrangement uses TRBV14 and TRBJ1-2; the D is unclear. Sequenced sample: CD4+ T cells from PBMCs. This CDR3 is CASSHARAGRNHGYTF. CDR3 coding DNA: TGTGCCAGCAGCCATGCTAGGGCCGGGCGTAATCATGGCTACACCTTC.